The 25 T cell receptor beta chains given below trace back to one sample, sequenced in a study of beta chain features in type 1 diabetes. The entirety of the isolated RNA underwent reverse transcription, so expressed TCRB transcripts were sequenced. The protocol was immunoSEQ multiplex PCR, while the TCRdb copy is restricted to in-frame clones and leaves out a portion. The repertoire consists of approximately 23,000 clones, with about 72% occurring once and the leading ten covering 2% to 2.5%. The source material was Tregs from blood. The receptors here all came from a middle-aged woman in good health.

This chain joins TRBV6-1 and TRBJ2-7; perhaps TRBD1 as D (6 bases). The CDR3 totals 16 residues. Per germline, CDR1 MNHNS and CDR2 SASEGT. V was shortened by 4 bases and J by 0 bases, with 16 bases between the two germline ends. In DNA form, the CDR3 reads TGTGCCAGCAGTGGCAAGAAGACGGGACACTCCTACGAGCAGTACTTC. It yields the protein CASSGKKTGHSYEQYF.

The chain employs TRBV6-7 and TRBJ2-1; TRBD2 agrees at 13 bases. TRBV6-7 is given ORF status, its function remaining uncertain. CDR3 length: 14 residues. CDR3 sequence (DNA): TGTGCGGTTTATGGGACTAGCGGGGACAATGAGCAGTTCTTC. This sequence encodes CAVYGTSGDNEQFF.

The chain couples TRBV10-3 to TRBJ2-2; no firm D call. There are 14 residues in the CDR3. The germline V gene has CDR1 ENHRY and CDR2 SYGVKD. V was clipped by 7 bases and J by 7 bases, with 16 bases between them. CDR3 sequence (DNA): TGTGCCATCATAGCCCGTTTCCCCGGCGGGGAGCTGTTTTTT. This codes for CAIIARFPGGELFF.

The V and J genes are TRBV5-1 and TRBJ2-5, with a tentative D call TRBD2 (8 bases). The CDR3 extends over 17 amino acids. Germline lookup yields CDR1 SGHRS and CDR2 YFSETQ. V was cut by 2 bases and J by 7 bases, with 24 bases left in between. In nucleotides, the CDR3 is TGCGCCAGCAGCTTCCCAAGCGGGGGACGTCCAGGGGGGACCCAGTACTTC. Protein product: CASSFPSGGRPGGTQYF.

J is TRBJ2-2 and V is TRBV4-1; tentatively, D is TRBD2 (6 bases). CDR3 length equals 16 residues. The germline V gene has CDR1 MGHRA and CDR2 YSYEKL. Trimming removed 6 bases at V and 4 bases at J, with 18 bases between. The DNA for the CDR3 is TGCGCCAGCAGTCTCACCGGGACTGGCGGCACCGGGGAGCTGTTTTTT. It codes for CASSLTGTGGTGELFF.

The genes are TRBV30 and TRBJ1-6; TRBD1 agrees at 10 bases. Trimming removed 0 bases from V and 8 bases from J; junction bases left unmatched: 1. This CDR3 comprises 14 residues. CDR1 is GTSNPN and CDR2 is SVGIG in the germline V gene (reference sequence). DNA of the CDR3: TGTGCCTGGAGTGTGGGACAGGGGCATTCACCCCTCCACTTT. Its protein is CAWSVGQGHSPLHF.

This clone was detected once. This chain links TRBV7-8 with TRBJ2-5; 8 bases map to TRBD2. There are 14 residues in the CDR3. Germline lookup yields CDR1 SGHVS and CDR2 FQNEAQ. V shed 1 base, J shed 5 bases, and the junction held 3 bases outside the gene matches. The CDR3 reads CASSLGLAKETQYF. In DNA, the CDR3 is TGTGCCAGCAGCTTAGGACTAGCGAAGGAGACCCAGTACTTC. Together with reference TRBV7-8 and TRBJ2-5, the CDR3 gives the full variable domain: GAGVSQSPRYKVAKRGQDVALRCDPISGHVSLFWYQQALGQGPEFLTYFQNEAQLDKSGLPSDRFFAERPEGSVSTLKIQRTQQEDSAVYLCASSLGLAKETQYFGPGTRLLVL.

V is TRBV29-1 and J is TRBJ2-6; TRBD2 might be the D (7 bases). The CDR3 has 18 amino acids. Trimming left V 6 bases short and J 0 bases short, with 21 bases between. CDR1 and CDR2 (germline): SQVTM, ANQGSEA. The CDR3 region is CSVRIPQGGGSGANVLTF. CDR3 DNA sequence: TGCAGCGTGAGAATTCCACAGGGAGGGGGCTCTGGGGCCAACGTCCTGACTTTC.

The V and J genes are TRBV10-2 and TRBJ2-7, with 10 bases that match TRBD2. The germline CDR1 and CDR2 sequences are WSHSY and SAAADI. This CDR3 is built from 14 residues. J gave up 2 bases and V 6 bases, and 4 bases lay outside the gene matches. The CDR3: CASSPTSGTYEQYF. The DNA for the CDR3 is TGCGCCAGCAGCCCTACTAGCGGGACCTACGAGCAGTACTTC.

This chain links TRBV11-2 with TRBJ2-1; 12 nucleotides agree with TRBD2. Per the germline V gene, CDR1 is SGHAT and CDR2 is FQNNGV. CDR3 length: 17 amino acids. The J segment lost 6 bases and the V segment lost 4 bases, leaving 10 bases of the junction unmatched. The CDR3 reads CASSYRASSGGGNEQFF. CDR3 bases: TGTGCCAGCAGCTACAGGGCATCTAGCGGGGGGGGCAATGAGCAGTTCTTC.

The gene calls are TRBV7-8 and TRBJ2-3; 9 positions match TRBD1. CDR1 is SGHVS, CDR2 FQNEAQ, per germline. Germline trimming cut 4 bases from V and 7 bases from J; bases unmatched to any gene: 9. The CDR3 runs to 15 residues. CDR3 sequence reads: CASSSRDRAQNTQYF. For the CDR3, the DNA is TGTGCCAGCAGCTCCCGGGACAGGGCACAAAATACGCAGTATTTT.

This clone appeared once. The J gene is TRBJ2-1, the V gene TRBV5-6; 12 nucleotides line up with TRBD2. V dropped 4 bases and J dropped 1; count of bases not matched to a gene: 6. Germline V gene lookup returns CDR1 SGHDT and CDR2 YYEEEE. The length of the CDR3 is 17 residues. The CDR3 DNA sequence: TGTGCCAGCAGCCGATGGCTAGCGGGGGGGTCCTACAATGAGCAGTTCTTC. Its protein product is CASSRWLAGGSYNEQFF.

V is TRBV7-2 and J is TRBJ1-2; no clear D gene. Germline CDR1 is SGHTA and CDR2 is FQGNSA. The CDR3 has 17 amino acids. Trimming cost V 5 bases and J 4 bases, with 23 bases left between them. The CDR3 DNA reads TGTGCCAGCAGCCCCGAGGGCAGGCCGAGCCCAAGCTATGGCTACACCTTC. Encoded protein: CASSPEGRPSPSYGYTF.

This chain uses TRBV7-9 with TRBJ1-3, with D hard to call. The CDR3 is 14 amino acids. V lost 7 bases, J lost 3 bases, and 13 bases lay in between. Germline V gene data show CDR1 as SEHNR and CDR2 as FQNEAQ (reference sequence). This CDR3 reads CASNSRGFGNTIYF. CDR3 in DNA: TGTGCCAGCAATTCACGGGGTTTTGGAAACACCATATATTTT.

This rearrangement joins TRBV7-8 to TRBJ1-6; D may be TRBD1 (6 bases). Trimming removed 5 bases at V and 3 bases at J, with 11 bases between. Germline loops: CDR1 SGHVS, CDR2 FQNEAQ. This CDR3 has 15 amino acids. CDR3 nucleotides: TGTGCCAGCAGCGCCTTACAGGGCTATAATTCACCCCTCCACTTT. Protein product: CASSALQGYNSPLHF.

This chain connects TRBV5-1 to TRBJ2-7, with D perhaps TRBD1 (5 bases). CDR1 and CDR2 (germline): SGHRS, YFSETQ. With 5 bases removed from V and 7 bases from J, the gap between germline ends came to 25 bases. The CDR3 length is 16 residues. The CDR3 sequence is CASRGGQGLSLGEQYF. In DNA, the CDR3 is TGCGCCAGCAGGGGTGGGCAGGGTCTGAGTTTGGGGGAGCAGTACTTC. Full variable domain (outside the CDR3, taken from reference TRBV5-1 and TRBJ2-7): KAGVTQTPRYLIKTRGQQVTLSCSPISGHRSVSWYQQTPGQGLQFLFEYFSETQRNKGNFPGRFSGRQFSNSRSEMNVSTLELGDSALYLCASRGGQGLSLGEQYFGPGTRLTVT.

As concerns this clone: The identical CDR3 is also encoded by other nucleotide sequences in the sample. The chain combines TRBV7-2 with TRBJ1-6, with D possibly matching TRBD1 (5 bases). Germline lookup yields CDR1 SGHTA and CDR2 FQGNSA. There are 19 residues in the CDR3. Trimming stripped 5 bases from V and 4 bases from J, with 24 bases between. The CDR3 sequence: CASSPFLSAGFLYNSPLHF. CDR3 DNA: TGTGCCAGCAGCCCCTTTCTATCAGCAGGGTTCCTTTATAATTCACCCCTCCACTTT.

The V and J genes are TRBV6-5 and TRBJ2-7, with 7 bases matching TRBD2. The CDR3 totals 14 residues. CDR1 and CDR2 from the germline V gene are MNHEY and SVGAGI. J lost 8 bases, V lost 0 bases, and 7 bases had no gene match. This CDR3 reads CASSYSGGVGKQYF. CDR3 DNA sequence: TGTGCCAGCAGTTACTCTGGGGGGGTAGGTAAGCAGTACTTC.

The chain is built from TRBV5-1 and TRBJ1-1, with 9 bases that match TRBD1. V shed 1 base, J shed 3 bases, and the junction held 10 bases outside the gene matches. CDR1 and CDR2 from the germline V gene are SGHRS and YFSETQ. The CDR3 spans 17 residues. The DNA of the CDR3 is TGCGCCAGCAGCTTGCGGGGGACAGGGAGAATACACACTGAAGCTTTCTTT. It codes for CASSLRGTGRIHTEAFF.

The chain's CDR3 is CASSYSRGLNEQFF. DNA for the CDR3: TGTGCCAGCAGTTACAGCAGGGGGCTAAATGAGCAGTTCTTC. The chain joins TRBV6-5 to TRBJ2-1; 8 nucleotides line up with TRBD1. The CDR3 length is 14 residues. Germline values: CDR1 MNHEY, CDR2 SVGAGI. J gave up 7 bases and V 2 bases, and 4 bases lay outside the gene matches.

This chain uses TRBV13 with TRBJ2-5; the match to TRBD1 covers 10 bases. CDR1 and CDR2 (germline): PRHDT, FYEKMQ (reference sequence). CDR3 size: 16 residues. After removal of 5 bases from V and 1 base from J, the junction contained 7 bases not matched to a gene. The CDR3 region has the DNA TGTGCCAGCAGCCCACGGACAGGGGGGGCCCAAGAGACCCAGTACTTC. Protein sequence: CASSPRTGGAQETQYF.

V and J are TRBV5-1 and TRBJ1-4; D remains ambiguous. The V end lost 3 bases, the J end lost 0 bases, and 3 bases lay between the germline ends. CDR3 length: 13 amino acids. Germline V gene lookup returns CDR1 SGHRS and CDR2 YFSETQ. The CDR3 DNA sequence: TGCGCCAGCAGCTCTGCAACTAATGAAAAACTGTTTTTT. Its translation: CASSSATNEKLFF.

The chain couples TRBV11-2 to TRBJ2-5; weak D call: TRBD1 (6 bases). Trimming pared 7 bases from V and 7 bases from J, leaving 19 bases between. CDR1 and CDR2 (germline): SGHAT, FQNNGV. The CDR3 extends over 14 amino acids. The CDR3 nucleotides read TGTGCCAGCACCCTGGGGGCTTCCCGGGGGACCCAGTACTTC. Its translation: CASTLGASRGTQYF.

V is TRBV5-4 and J is TRBJ1-2, with unresolved D. V was cut by 1 base and J by 0 bases, with 19 bases left in between. The CDR3 is made up of 18 amino acids. CDR1 is SGHNT, CDR2 YYREEE, per germline (reference sequence). CDR3 nucleotides: TGTGCCAGCAGCTTGTTCTTTTTAGCCGGGAAACCTAACTATGGCTACACCTTC. Amino acid sequence: CASSLFFLAGKPNYGYTF.

The V gene is TRBV19, the J gene TRBJ1-6; D ambiguous. V lost 7 bases and J lost 0, with 7 bases in between. Germline V CDR1 and CDR2: LNHDA, SQIVND (reference sequence). The CDR3 is 14 residues long. CDR3: CASTEGSYNSPLHF. DNA of the CDR3: TGTGCCAGTACGGAGGGCTCCTATAATTCACCCCTCCACTTT.